The entry that follows covers one T cell receptor beta chain sequence. The antigen is undetermined. The data originate from a study of post-analysis software for immune sequencing data. Overall study context: Included courses were relapsing-remitting and secondary progressive multiple sclerosis; progressive-relapsing multiple sclerosis was also included. Findings and caveats of the study: Included in a set of several TRBV segments more frequent in patients than controls were TRBV5-6, TRBV5-1 and TRBV20-1. Normalized Chao1 diversity in multiple sclerosis patients fell significantly below that of controls.

Unique molecular identifiers featured in each of the TCR beta cDNA libraries. Yield was 500,000 to 600,000 cDNA molecules from around 1 to 9.1 million T cells. TCRdb reprocessed the PCR reads with MiXCR, giving one entry per CDR3 protein. Among about 770,000 distinct CDR3 sequences listed, 35% to 55% were seen once. This CDR3 is built from 12 residues. Germline V gene sequence: CDR1 SEHNR, CDR2 FQNEAQ (reference sequence). The ends lost 10 bases at V and 4 bases at J; junction bases unmatched: 5. This rearrangement joins TRBV7-9 to TRBJ1-2; 8 bases match TRBD1. Input material: blood. The TCR originated in a girl aged 5-17 years with multiple sclerosis. As DNA, the CDR3 is TGTGCCACAAGGGACAGGCTCTATGGCTACACCTTC. This gives the protein CATRDRLYGYTF.